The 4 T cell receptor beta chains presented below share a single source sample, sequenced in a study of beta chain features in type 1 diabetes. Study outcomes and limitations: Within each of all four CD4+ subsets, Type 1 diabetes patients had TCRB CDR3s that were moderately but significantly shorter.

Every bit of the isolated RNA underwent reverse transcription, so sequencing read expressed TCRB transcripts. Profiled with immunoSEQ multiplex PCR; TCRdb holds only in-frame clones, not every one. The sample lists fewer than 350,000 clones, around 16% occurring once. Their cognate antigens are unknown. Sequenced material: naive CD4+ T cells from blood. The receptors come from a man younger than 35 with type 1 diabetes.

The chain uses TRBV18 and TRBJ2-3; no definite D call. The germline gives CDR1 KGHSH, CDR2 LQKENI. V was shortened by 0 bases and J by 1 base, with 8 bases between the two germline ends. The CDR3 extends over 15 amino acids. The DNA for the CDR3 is TGTGCCAGCTCACCACCCGGGTTGGGCACAGATACGCAGTATTTT. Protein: CASSPPGLGTDTQYF. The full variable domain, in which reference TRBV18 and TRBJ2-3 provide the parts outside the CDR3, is NAGVMQNPRHLVRRRGQEARLRCSPMKGHSHVYWYRQLPEEGLKFMVYLQKENIIDESGMPKERFSAEFPKEGPSILRIQQVVRGDSAAYFCASSPPGLGTDTQYFGPGTRLTVL.

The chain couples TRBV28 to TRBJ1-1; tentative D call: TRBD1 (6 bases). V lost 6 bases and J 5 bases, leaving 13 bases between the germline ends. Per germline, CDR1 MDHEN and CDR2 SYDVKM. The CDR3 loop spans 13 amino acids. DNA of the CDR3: TGTGCCAGCAGGACACAGGGAATTACTGAAGCTTTCTTT. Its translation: CASRTQGITEAFF. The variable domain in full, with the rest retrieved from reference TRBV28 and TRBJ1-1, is DVKVTQSSRYLVKRTGEKVFLECVQDMDHENMFWYRQDPGLGLRLIYFSYDVKMKEKGDIPEGYSVSREKKERFSLILESASTNQTSMYLCASRTQGITEAFFGQGTRLTVV.

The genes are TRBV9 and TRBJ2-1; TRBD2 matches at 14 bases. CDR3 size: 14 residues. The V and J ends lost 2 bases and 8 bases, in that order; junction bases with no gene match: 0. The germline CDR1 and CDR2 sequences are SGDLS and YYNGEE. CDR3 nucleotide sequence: TGTGCCAGCAGCGTGACTAGCGGGAGGGATGAGCAGTTCTTC. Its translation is CASSVTSGRDEQFF.

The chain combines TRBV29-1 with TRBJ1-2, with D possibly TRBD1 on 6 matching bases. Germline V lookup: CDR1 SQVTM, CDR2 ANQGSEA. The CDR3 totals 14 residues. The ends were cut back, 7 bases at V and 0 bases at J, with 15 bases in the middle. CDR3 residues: CSAGTWTANYGYTF. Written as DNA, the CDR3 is TGCAGCGCCGGGACATGGACGGCTAACTATGGCTACACCTTC.